The rows below give T cell receptor beta chains drawn from one sample of a study of naive and memory T cell subsets. TCRdb re-called the UMI-ligation and nested PCR reads through MiXCR, storing one row per CDR3 protein. The table has about 150,000 distinct CDR3 sequences, 22% seen once. Sequencing was carried out using naive CD4+ T cells from blood. The receptors here all came from a human donor in good health. Both conserved end residues are part of each CDR3. Each record gives: V gene, clone size, J gene, D gene, CDR3 protein, CDR3 DNA. D genes are given only for firm matches. Expanded clones are given a class, and other clones once, few, many or no size at all.

TRBV12-3/TRBV12-4	-	TRBJ2-7	TRBD2	CASSQSGRAYEQYF	TGTGCCAGCAGTCAAAGCGGGAGGGCCTACGAGCAGTACTTC
TRBV20-1	-	TRBJ2-7	TRBD2	CSAPRLAGSSYEQYF	TGCAGTGCTCCAAGACTAGCGGGAAGCTCCTACGAGCAGTACTTC
TRBV20-1	few	TRBJ2-1	TRBD1	CSAPAPGGNEQFF	TGCAGTGCTCCCGCTCCAGGGGGAAATGAGCAGTTCTTC
TRBV4-1	few	TRBJ2-1	TRBD1	CASSYRDRVINEQFF	TGCGCCAGCAGCTATAGGGACAGGGTCATCAATGAGCAGTTCTTC
TRBV3-1	-	TRBJ1-2	TRBD1	CASRRTAGQGRGGYTF	TGTGCCAGCAGACGGACCGCGGGACAGGGAAGGGGTGGCTACACCTTC
TRBV30	-	TRBJ2-2	TRBD1	CAFKTGLAGELFF	TGTGCCTTCAAGACAGGGTTGGCCGGGGAGCTGTTTTTT
TRBV6-5	-	TRBJ2-7	TRBD2	CAGPLAGGISYHLCYEQYF	TGTGCCGGACCTCTAGCGGGAGGTATCAGTTACCACCTATGCTACGAGCAGTACTTC
TRBV30	-	TRBJ2-3	-	CAWGGNTQYF	TGTGCCTGGGGGGGGAATACGCAGTATTTT
TRBV10-3	many	TRBJ1-5	-	CAISRDRSLGINQPQHF	TGTGCCATCAGCCGCGACAGGTCTCTGGGTATCAATCAGCCCCAGCATTTT
TRBV3-1	few	TRBJ1-2	TRBD1	CASSQGSGGNRYGYTF	TGTGCCAGCAGCCAAGGATCAGGGGGCAACCGCTATGGCTACACCTTC
TRBV28	few	TRBJ2-3	-	CASSSPGHLTDTQYF	TGTGCCAGCAGTTCACCGGGACACCTCACAGATACGCAGTATTTT
TRBV12-3/TRBV12-4	-	TRBJ2-1	TRBD2	CASSLRLAGTNNEQFF	TGTGCCAGCAGTCTAAGACTAGCGGGGACTAACAATGAGCAGTTCTTC
TRBV5-1	-	TRBJ2-2	-	CASSLVTGQNTGELFF	TGCGCCAGCAGCTTGGTTACGGGGCAGAACACCGGGGAGCTGTTTTTT
TRBV30	-	TRBJ2-5	-	CAWTVGQAVQETQYF	TGTGCCTGGACGGTCGGGCAGGCTGTCCAAGAGACCCAGTACTTC
TRBV29-1	few	TRBJ1-1	TRBD1	CSASGQMNTEAFF	TGCAGCGCATCGGGACAGATGAACACTGAAGCTTTCTTT
TRBV6-6	many	TRBJ2-3	-	CASRTTTDTQYF	TGTGCCAGCAGGACGACGACTGATACGCAGTATTTT
TRBV29-1	many	TRBJ2-7	TRBD2	CSVGASGAYEQYF	TGCAGCGTTGGGGCTAGCGGGGCCTACGAGCAGTACTTC
TRBV5-1	-	TRBJ2-3	-	CASSLEGKDTQYF	TGCGCCAGCAGCTTAGAGGGGAAAGATACGCAGTATTTT
TRBV5-1	once	TRBJ2-3	TRBD2	CASSLAAGVADTQYF	TGCGCCAGCAGCTTGGCAGCGGGAGTCGCAGATACGCAGTATTTT
TRBV7-2	-	TRBJ2-1	TRBD2	CASSLAVLAGEQFF	TGTGCCAGCAGCTTAGCTGTACTAGCGGGTGAGCAGTTCTTC
TRBV6-5	few	TRBJ2-7	TRBD1	CASSRTGHEQYF	TGTGCCAGCAGTAGGACAGGGCACGAGCAGTACTTC
TRBV7-2	few	TRBJ2-5	TRBD2	CASSLGWTRRVQTQYF	TGTGCCAGCAGCTTAGGATGGACTAGGCGGGTCCAGACCCAGTACTTC
TRBV10-3	-	TRBJ1-1	-	CATSTRDNTEAFF	TGTGCCACCTCAACGCGGGACAACACTGAAGCTTTCTTT
TRBV20-1	few	TRBJ2-2	-	CSATTLTGTGELFF	TGCAGTGCTACGACCCTAACGGGCACCGGGGAGCTGTTTTTT
TRBV18	many	TRBJ1-5	-	CASSPGHNNQPQHF	TGTGCCAGCTCACCAGGACACAACAATCAGCCCCAGCATTTT
TRBV5-1	-	TRBJ2-5	-	CASSLNGEGETQYF	TGCGCCAGCAGCTTAAACGGGGAAGGAGAGACCCAGTACTTC